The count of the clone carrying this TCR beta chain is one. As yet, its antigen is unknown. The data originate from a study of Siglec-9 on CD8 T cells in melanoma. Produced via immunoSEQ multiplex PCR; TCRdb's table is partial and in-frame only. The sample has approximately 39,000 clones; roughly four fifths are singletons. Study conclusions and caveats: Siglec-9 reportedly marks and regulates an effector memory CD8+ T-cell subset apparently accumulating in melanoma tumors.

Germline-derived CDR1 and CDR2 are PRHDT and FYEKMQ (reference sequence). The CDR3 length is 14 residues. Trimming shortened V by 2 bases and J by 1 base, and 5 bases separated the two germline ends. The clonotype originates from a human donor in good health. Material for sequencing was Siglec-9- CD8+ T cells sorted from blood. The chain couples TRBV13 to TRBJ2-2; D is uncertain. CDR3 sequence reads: CASSLMRNTGELFF. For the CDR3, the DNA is TGTGCCAGCAGCTTAATGAGGAACACCGGGGAGCTGTTTTTT.